This T cell receptor beta chain was captured in a study of T cells in Graves' hyperthyroidism and ophthalmopathy. Study-wide context: Peripheral blood samples were taken at initial diagnosis, prior to any treatment.

TCR beta CDR3 region amplification was performed from RNA transcripts. In the first-round RT-PCR of the TCR CDR3, the HTBI primer set was used. TCRdb analysed the multiplex PCR reads with MiXCR anew, one entry per CDR3 protein. The data contain around 280,000 distinct CDR3 sequences, about an eighth of them singletons. Overall study findings and caveats: A 13 V-J signature model discriminated ophthalmopathy versus stable hyperthyroidism.

This CDR3 is built from 14 residues. The V and J ends lost 4 bases and 7 bases respectively, with 14 bases between them. Germline loops: CDR1 SGHRS, CDR2 YFSETQ. In regard to this clonotype: Antigen unknown.

Input material: blood. The receptor comes from a woman aged 25 to 39 with Graves' hyperthyroidism that later progressed to Graves' ophthalmopathy. The V and J genes are TRBV5-1 and TRBJ2-2; TRBD1 might be the D (6 bases). The CDR3 spells CASSPAGGVGELFF. CDR3 bases: TGCGCCAGCAGCCCCGCTGGGGGCGTCGGGGAGCTGTTTTTT.